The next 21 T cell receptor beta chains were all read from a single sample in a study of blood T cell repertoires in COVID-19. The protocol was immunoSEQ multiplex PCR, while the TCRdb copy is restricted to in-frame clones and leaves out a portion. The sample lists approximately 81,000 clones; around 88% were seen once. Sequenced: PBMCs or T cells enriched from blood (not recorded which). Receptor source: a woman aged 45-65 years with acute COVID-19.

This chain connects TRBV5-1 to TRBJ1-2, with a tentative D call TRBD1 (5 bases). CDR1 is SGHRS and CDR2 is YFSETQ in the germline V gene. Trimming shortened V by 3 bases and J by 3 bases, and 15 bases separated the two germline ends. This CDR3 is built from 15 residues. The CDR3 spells CASSSIQGIDYGYTF. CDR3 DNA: TGCGCCAGCAGCTCTATTCAGGGCATAGACTATGGCTACACCTTC. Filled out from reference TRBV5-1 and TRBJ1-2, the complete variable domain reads KAGVTQTPRYLIKTRGQQVTLSCSPISGHRSVSWYQQTPGQGLQFLFEYFSETQRNKGNFPGRFSGRQFSNSRSEMNVSTLELGDSALYLCASSSIQGIDYGYTFGSGTRLTVV.

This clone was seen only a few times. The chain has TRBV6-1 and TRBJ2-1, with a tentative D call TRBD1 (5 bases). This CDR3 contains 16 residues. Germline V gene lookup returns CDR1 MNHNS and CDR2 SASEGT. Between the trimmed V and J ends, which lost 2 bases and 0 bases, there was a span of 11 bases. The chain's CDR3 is CASSELGHSSYNEQFF. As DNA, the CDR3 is TGTGCCAGCAGTGAACTGGGGCACTCCTCCTACAATGAGCAGTTCTTC.

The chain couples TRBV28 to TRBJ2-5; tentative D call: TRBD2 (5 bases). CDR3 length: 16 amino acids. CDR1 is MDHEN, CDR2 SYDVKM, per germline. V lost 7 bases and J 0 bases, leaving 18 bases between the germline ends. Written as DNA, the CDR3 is TGTGCCAGCACCTCAGCCCGGGGAGAGTACCAAGAGACCCAGTACTTC. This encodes CASTSARGEYQETQYF.

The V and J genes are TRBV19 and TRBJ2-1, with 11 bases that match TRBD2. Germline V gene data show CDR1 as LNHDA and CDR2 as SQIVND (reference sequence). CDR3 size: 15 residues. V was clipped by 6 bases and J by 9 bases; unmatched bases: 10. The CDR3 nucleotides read TGTGCCAGTAGCAAAACTAGCGGGAGAAGGGGTGAGCAGTTCTTC. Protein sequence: CASSKTSGRRGEQFF.

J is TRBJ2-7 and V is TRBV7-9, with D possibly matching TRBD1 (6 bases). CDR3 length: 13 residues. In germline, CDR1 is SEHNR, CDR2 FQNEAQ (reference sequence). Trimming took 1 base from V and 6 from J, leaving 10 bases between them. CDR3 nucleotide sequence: TGTGCCAGCAGCTTAGTTGGGGGCGGCGAGCAGTACTTC. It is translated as CASSLVGGGEQYF.

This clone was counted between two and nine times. The CDR3 reads CASSLDRRYNEQFF. The CDR3 DNA follows: TGCGCCAGCAGCCTCGACAGAAGGTACAATGAGCAGTTCTTC. This chain connects TRBV5-1 to TRBJ2-1, with D possibly matching TRBD1 (5 bases). Deletions cut 4 bases from V and 4 bases from J, with 12 bases between. The CDR3 has 14 amino acids. Germline CDR1 and CDR2: SGHRS and YFSETQ.

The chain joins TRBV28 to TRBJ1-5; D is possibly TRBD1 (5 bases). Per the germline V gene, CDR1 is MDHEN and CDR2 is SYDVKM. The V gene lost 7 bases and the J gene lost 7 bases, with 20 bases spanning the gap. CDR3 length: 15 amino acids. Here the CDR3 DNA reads TGTGCCAGCATTACGCAGGGTATTGGATACCAGCCCCAGCATTTT. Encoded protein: CASITQGIGYQPQHF.

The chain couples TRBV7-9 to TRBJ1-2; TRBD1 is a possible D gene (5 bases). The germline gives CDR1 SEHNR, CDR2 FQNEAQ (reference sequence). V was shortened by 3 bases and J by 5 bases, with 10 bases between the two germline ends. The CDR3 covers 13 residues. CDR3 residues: CASSLTATYGYTF. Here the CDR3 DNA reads TGTGCCAGCAGCTTGACAGCTACTTATGGCTACACCTTC.

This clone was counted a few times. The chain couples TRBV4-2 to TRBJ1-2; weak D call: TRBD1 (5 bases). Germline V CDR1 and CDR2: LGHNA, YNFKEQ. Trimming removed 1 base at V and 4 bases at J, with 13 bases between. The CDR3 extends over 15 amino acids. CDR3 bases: TGTGCCAGCAGCCAAGTTAGCGGGGACGGCTATGGCTACACCTTC. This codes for CASSQVSGDGYGYTF.

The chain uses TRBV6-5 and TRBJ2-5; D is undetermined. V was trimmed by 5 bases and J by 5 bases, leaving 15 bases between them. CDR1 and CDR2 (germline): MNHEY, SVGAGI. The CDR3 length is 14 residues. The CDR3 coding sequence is TGTGCCAGCAGTCTACAGTTAGGTTGGGAGACCCAGTACTTC. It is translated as CASSLQLGWETQYF.

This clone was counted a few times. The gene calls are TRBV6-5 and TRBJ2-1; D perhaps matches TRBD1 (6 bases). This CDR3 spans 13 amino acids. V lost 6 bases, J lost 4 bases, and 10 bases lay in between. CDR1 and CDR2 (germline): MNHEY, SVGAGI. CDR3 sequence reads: CASSPDSYNEQFF. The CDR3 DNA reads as TGTGCCAGCAGCCCGGACAGTTACAATGAGCAGTTCTTC.

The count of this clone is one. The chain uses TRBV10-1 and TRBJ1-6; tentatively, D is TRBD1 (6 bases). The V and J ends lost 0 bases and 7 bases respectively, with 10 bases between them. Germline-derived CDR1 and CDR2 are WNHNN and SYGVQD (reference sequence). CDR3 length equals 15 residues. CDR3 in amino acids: CASSESRTENSPLHF. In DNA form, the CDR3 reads TGCGCCAGCAGTGAGTCGCGGACAGAGAATTCACCCCTCCACTTT.

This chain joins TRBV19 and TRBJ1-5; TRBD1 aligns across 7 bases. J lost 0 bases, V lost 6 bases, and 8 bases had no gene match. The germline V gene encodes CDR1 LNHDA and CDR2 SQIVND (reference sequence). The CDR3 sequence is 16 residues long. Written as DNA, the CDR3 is TGTGCCAGTAGACTCAACAGGGGTGGTAGCAATCAGCCCCAGCATTTT. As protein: CASRLNRGGSNQPQHF.

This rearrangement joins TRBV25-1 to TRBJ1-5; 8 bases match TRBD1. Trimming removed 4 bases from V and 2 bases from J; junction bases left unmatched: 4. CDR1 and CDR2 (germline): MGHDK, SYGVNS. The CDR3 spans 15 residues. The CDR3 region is CASSGTGIRNQPQHF. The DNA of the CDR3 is TGTGCCAGCAGTGGGACAGGGATACGCAATCAGCCCCAGCATTTT.

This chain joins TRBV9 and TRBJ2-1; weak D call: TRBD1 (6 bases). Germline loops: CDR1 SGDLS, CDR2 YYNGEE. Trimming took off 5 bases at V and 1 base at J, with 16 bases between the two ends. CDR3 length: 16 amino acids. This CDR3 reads CASRLAGTPSYNEQFF. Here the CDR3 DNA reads TGTGCCAGCAGGCTGGCCGGGACACCGTCCTACAATGAGCAGTTCTTC.

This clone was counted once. The CDR3 protein is CSVDKRSNYGYTF. For the CDR3, the DNA is TGCAGCGTTGATAAACGGTCTAACTATGGCTACACCTTC. The rearrangement links TRBV29-1 to TRBJ1-2, with unresolved D. From germline, CDR1 is SQVTM and CDR2 ANQGSEA. V was clipped by 3 bases and J by 0 bases, with 8 bases between them. The CDR3 has 13 amino acids.

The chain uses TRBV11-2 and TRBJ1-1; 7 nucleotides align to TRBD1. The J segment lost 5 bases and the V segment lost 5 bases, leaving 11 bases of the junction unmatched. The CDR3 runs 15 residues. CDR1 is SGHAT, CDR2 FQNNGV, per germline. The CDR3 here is CASSPVLPRGTEAFF. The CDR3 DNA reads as TGTGCCAGCAGCCCTGTTCTGCCCAGGGGGACTGAAGCTTTCTTT.

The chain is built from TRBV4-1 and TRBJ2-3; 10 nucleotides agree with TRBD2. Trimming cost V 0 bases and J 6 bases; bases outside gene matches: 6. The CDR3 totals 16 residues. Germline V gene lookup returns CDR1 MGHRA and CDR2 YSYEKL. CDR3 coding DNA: TGCGCCAGCAGCCAAGATGCAGCGGGAGGGGGGGATACGCAGTATTTT. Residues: CASSQDAAGGGDTQYF.

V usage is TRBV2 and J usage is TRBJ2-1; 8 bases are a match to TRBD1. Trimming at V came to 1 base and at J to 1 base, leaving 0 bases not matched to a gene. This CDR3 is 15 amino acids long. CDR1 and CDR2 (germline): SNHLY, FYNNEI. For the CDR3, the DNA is TGTGCCAGCAGTGAAGACAGGGGGTCCTACAATGAGCAGTTCTTC. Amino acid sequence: CASSEDRGSYNEQFF.

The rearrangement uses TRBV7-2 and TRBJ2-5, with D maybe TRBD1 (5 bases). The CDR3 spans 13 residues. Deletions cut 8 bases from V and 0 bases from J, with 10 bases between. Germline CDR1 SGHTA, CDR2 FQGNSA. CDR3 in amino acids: CASGQDNQETQYF. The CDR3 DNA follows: TGTGCCAGCGGACAAGACAACCAAGAGACCCAGTACTTC.

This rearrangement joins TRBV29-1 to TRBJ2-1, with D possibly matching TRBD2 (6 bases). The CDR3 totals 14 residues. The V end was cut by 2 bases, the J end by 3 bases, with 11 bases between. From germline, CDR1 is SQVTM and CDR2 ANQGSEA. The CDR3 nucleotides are TGCAGCGTTGAATTCCGGGAGAGCTACAATGAGCAGTTCTTC. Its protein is CSVEFRESYNEQFF.